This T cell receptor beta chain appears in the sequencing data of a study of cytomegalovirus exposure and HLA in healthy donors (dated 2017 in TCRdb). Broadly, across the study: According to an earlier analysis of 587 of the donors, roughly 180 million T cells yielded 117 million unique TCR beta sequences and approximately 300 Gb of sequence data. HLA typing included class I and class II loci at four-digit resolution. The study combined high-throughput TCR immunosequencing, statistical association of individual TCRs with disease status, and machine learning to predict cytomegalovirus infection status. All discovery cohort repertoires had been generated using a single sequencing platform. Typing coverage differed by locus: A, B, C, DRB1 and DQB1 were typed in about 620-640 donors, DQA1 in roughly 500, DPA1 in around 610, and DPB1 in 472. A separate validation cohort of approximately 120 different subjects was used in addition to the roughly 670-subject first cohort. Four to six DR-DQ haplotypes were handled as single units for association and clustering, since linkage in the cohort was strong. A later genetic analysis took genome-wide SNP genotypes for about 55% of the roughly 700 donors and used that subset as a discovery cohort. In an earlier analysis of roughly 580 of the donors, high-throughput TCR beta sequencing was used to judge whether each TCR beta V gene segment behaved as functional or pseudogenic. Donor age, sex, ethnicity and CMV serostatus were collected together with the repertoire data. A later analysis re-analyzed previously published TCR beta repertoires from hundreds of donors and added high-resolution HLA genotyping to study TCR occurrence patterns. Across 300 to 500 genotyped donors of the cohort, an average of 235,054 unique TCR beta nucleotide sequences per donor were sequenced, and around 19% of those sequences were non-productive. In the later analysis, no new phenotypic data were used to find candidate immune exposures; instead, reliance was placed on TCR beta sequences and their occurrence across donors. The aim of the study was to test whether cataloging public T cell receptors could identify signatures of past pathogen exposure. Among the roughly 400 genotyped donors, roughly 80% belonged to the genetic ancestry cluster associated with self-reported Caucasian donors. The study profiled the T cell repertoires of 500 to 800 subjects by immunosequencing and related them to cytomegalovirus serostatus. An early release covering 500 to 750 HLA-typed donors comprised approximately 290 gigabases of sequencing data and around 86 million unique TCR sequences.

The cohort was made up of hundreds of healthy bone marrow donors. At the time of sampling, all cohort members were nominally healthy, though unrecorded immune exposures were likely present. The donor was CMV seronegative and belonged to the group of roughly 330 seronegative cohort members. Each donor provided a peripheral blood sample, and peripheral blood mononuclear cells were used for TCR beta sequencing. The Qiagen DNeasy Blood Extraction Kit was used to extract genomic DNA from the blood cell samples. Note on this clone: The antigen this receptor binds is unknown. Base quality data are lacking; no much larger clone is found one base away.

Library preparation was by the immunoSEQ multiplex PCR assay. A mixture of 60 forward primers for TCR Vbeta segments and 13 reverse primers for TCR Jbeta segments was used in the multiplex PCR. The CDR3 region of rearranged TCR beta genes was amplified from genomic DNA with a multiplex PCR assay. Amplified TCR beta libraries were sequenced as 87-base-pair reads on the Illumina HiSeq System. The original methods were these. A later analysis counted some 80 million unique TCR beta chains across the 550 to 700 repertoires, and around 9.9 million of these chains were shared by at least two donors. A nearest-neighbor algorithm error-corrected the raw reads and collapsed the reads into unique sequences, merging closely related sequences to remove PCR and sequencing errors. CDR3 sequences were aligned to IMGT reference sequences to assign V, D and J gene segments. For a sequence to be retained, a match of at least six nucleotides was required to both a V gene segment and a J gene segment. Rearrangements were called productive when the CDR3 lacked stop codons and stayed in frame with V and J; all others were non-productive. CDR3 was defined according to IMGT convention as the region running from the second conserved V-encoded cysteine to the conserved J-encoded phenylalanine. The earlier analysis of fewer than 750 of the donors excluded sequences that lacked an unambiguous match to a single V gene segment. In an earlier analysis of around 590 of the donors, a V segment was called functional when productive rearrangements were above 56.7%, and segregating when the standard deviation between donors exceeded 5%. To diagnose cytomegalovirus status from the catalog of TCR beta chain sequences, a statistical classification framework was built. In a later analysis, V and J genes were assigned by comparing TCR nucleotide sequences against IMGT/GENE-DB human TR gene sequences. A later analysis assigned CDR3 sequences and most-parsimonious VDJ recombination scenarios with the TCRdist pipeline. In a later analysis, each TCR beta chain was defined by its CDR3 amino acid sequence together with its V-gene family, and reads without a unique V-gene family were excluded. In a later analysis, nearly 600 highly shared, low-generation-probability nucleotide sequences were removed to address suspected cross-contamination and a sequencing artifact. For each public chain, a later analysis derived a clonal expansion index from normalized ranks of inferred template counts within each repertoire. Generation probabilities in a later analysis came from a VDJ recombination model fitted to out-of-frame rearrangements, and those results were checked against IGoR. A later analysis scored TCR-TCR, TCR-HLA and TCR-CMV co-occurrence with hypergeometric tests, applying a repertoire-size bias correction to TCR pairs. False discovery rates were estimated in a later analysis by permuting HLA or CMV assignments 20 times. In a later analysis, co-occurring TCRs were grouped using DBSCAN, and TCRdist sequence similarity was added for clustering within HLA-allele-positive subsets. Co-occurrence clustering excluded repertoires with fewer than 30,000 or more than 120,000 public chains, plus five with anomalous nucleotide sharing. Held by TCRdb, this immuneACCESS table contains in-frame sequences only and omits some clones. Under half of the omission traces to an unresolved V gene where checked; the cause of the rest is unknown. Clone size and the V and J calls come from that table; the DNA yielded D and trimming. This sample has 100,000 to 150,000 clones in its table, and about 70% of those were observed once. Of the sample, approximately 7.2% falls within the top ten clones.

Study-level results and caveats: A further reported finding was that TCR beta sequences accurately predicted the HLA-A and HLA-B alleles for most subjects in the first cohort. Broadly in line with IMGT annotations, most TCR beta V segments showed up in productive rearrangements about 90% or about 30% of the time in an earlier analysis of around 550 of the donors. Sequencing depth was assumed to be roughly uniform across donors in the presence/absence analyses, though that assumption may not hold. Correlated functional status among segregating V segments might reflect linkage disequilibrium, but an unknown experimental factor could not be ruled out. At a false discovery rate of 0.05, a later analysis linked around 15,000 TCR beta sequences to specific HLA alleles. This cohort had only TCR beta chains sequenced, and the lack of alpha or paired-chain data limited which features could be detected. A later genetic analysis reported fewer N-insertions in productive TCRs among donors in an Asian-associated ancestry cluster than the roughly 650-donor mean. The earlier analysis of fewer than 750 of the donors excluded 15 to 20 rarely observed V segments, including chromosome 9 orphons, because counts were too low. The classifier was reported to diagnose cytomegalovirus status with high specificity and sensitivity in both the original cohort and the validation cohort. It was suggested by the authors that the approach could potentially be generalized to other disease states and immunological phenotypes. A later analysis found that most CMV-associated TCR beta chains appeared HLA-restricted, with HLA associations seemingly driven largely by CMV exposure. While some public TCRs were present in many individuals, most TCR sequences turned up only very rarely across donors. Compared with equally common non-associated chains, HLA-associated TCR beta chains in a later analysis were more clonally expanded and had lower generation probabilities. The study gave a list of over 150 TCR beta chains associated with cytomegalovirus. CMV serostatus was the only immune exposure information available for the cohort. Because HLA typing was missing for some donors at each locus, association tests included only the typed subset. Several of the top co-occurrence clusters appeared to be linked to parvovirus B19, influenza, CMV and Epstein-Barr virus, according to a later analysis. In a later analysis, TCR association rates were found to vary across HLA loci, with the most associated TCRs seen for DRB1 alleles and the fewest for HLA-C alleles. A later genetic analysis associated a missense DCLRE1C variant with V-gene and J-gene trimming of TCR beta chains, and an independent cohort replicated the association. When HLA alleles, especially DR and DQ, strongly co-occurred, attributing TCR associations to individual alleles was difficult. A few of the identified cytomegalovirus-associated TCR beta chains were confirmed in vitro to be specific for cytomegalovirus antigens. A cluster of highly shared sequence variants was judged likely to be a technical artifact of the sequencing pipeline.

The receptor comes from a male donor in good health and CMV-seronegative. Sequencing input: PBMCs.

The base sequence is TGTGCCAGCAGTTCCGGACTAGCGGGAGGGGGTGAGCAGTTCTTC. It codes for CASSSGLAGGGEQFF. The sequence is built from TRBV6-5 and TRBJ2-1, with 15 central nucleotides matching TRBD2. The CDR3 runs 15 amino acids, cysteine and phenylalanine included. Solely the CDR3 DNA is kept, with 45 bases framed from the first base. CDR1 and CDR2 (MNHEY, SVGAGI) derive from the germline V gene. Germline trimming: 4 bases from V, 9 bases from J; junction bases outside gene matches: 4.